This TCR beta chain was obtained from a study of shared clonotypes between healthy human individuals. In regard to this clone: Its antigen is still unknown.

The protocol was immunoSEQ multiplex PCR, while the TCRdb copy is restricted to in-frame clones and leaves out a portion. The sample carries approximately 590,000 clones, nearly 97% recorded once. Naive-designated CD8 cells lacked CD45RO, were positively enriched for CCR7, and omitted terminally differentiated effector memory CD45RA+ cells. Donors were healthy HIV-negative adults without recent acute infections or vaccinations. Study-wide results and caveats: Larger estimated richness was generally seen in naive subsets than in memory subsets. When naive CD4 clonotypes were compared across a handful of donors, 4% to 6.5% were shared.

The CDR3 is 18 residues long. J was trimmed by 0 bases and V by 4 bases; bases with no gene match: 9. The germline V gene has CDR1 LNHNV and CDR2 YYDKDF (reference sequence). This chain uses TRBV15 with TRBJ1-5, with 10 bases that match TRBD1. The source is a woman aged 25 to 39 in good health. The sequenced sample was naive CD8+ T cells sorted from blood. CDR3 amino acids: CATSKVPGQGFSNQPQHF. In DNA, the CDR3 is TGTGCCACCAGCAAAGTCCCGGGACAGGGGTTTAGCAATCAGCCCCAGCATTTT.